One and the same sample provided the 27 T cell receptor beta chains below, sequenced in a study of blood T cell repertoires in COVID-19. TCRdb's table, derived via immunoSEQ multiplex PCR, lists solely in-frame clones and lacks some. Of 200,000 to 250,000 clones in the sample, 85% to 90% were seen once. Source material: peripheral blood. The source of these receptors is a woman in her seventies with active or convalescent COVID-19.

This clone was seen a few times. The chain couples TRBV5-5 to TRBJ2-2; 10 nucleotides agree with TRBD2. CDR3 length equals 16 residues. V dropped 4 bases and J dropped 3; count of bases not matched to a gene: 6. Germline CDR1 is SGHKS and CDR2 is YYEKEE (reference sequence). The CDR3 DNA sequence: TGTGCCAGCAGCCTTAGCGGGGGGATATACACCGGGGAGCTGTTTTTT. Translation gives CASSLSGGIYTGELFF.

This rearrangement joins TRBV2 to TRBJ1-1; TRBD1 matches at 9 bases. Looked up from germline, CDR1 is SNHLY and CDR2 is FYNNEI. This CDR3 has 15 residues. V lost 8 bases and J lost 7; bases outside the gene matches: 14. As DNA, the CDR3 is TGTGCCAGCTCATCGACAGGGGGTGTAATAGATGAAGCTTTCTTT. Translated, it gives CASSSTGGVIDEAFF.

The J gene is TRBJ1-6, the V gene TRBV9, with unresolved D. CDR3 size: 14 residues. Germline V lookup: CDR1 SGDLS, CDR2 YYNGEE. Trimming stripped 0 bases from V and 8 bases from J, with 9 bases between. The CDR3 spells CASSVGLGDSPLHF. The CDR3 DNA is TGTGCCAGCAGCGTAGGGCTGGGCGATTCACCCCTCCACTTT.

This chain links TRBV2 with TRBJ1-5; D remains unclear. The CDR3 contains 13 residues. V was shortened by 6 bases and J by 4 bases, with 10 bases between the two germline ends. Germline CDR1 SNHLY, CDR2 FYNNEI. The CDR3, as DNA: TGTGCCAGCAGAATGTGGAGTAATCAGCCCCAGCATTTT. Amino acid sequence: CASRMWSNQPQHF.

The chain couples TRBV7-6 to TRBJ2-7, with a possible D match to TRBD2 (5 bases). The CDR3 is 11 amino acids. Germline assignment: CDR1 SGHVS and CDR2 FNYEAQ. The chain's CDR3 is CASSARGEQYF. The DNA for the CDR3 is TGTGCAAGCTCCGCCCGGGGCGAGCAGTACTTC. The full variable domain, in which reference TRBV7-6 and TRBJ2-7 provide the parts outside the CDR3, is GAGVSQSPRYKVTKRGQDVALRCDPISGHVSLYWYRQALGQGPEFLTYFNYEAQQDKSGLPNDRFSAERPEGSISTLTIQRTEQRDSAMYRCASSARGEQYFGPGTRLTVT.

The chain employs TRBV7-2 and TRBJ2-6; TRBD1 matches 9 bases. The germline gives CDR1 SGHTA, CDR2 FQGNSA. The CDR3 totals 15 residues. V shed 5 bases, J shed 9 bases, and the junction held 8 bases outside the gene matches. This CDR3 reads CASSAWDRALNVLTF. The CDR3 region has the DNA TGTGCCAGCAGCGCATGGGACAGGGCGCTCAACGTCCTGACTTTC.

The rearrangement uses TRBV7-9 and TRBJ2-7, with 7 positions matching TRBD1. Germline V gene data show CDR1 as SEHNR and CDR2 as FQNEAQ (reference sequence). The CDR3 loop spans 14 amino acids. Losses at the gene ends were 1 base for V and 9 bases for J; bases not matched to a gene: 9. The CDR3 nucleotides read TGTGCCAGCAGCTTAGGACAGGGCCCCCTGGGGCAGTACTTC. Amino acids: CASSLGQGPLGQYF.

In this sample, this clone turned up a few times. J is TRBJ1-2 and V is TRBV19, with 7 bases matching TRBD1. The V gene end was trimmed by 4 bases and the J gene end by 8 bases; junction bases not matched to a gene: 4. The CDR3 sequence is 12 residues long. Germline values: CDR1 LNHDA, CDR2 SQIVND (reference sequence). The CDR3 coding sequence is TGTGCCAGTAGTACGCAGGGGGTAGGCTACACCTTC. It encodes CASSTQGVGYTF.

V and J are TRBV7-2 and TRBJ2-5; TRBD2 agrees at 11 bases. Germline CDR1 SGHTA, CDR2 FQGNSA. This CDR3 is built from 16 residues. After removal of 5 bases from V and 5 bases from J, the junction contained 10 bases not matched to a gene. The CDR3 region is CASSPGASGGPETQYF. CDR3 DNA: TGTGCCAGCAGCCCAGGGGCTAGCGGGGGGCCGGAGACCCAGTACTTC.

J is TRBJ2-3 and V is TRBV5-1; D is perhaps TRBD2 (5 bases). The CDR3 totals 16 residues. V was shortened by 2 bases and J by 2 bases, with 15 bases between the two germline ends. Per the germline V gene, CDR1 is SGHRS and CDR2 is YFSETQ. The CDR3 reads CASSLAGVTSTDTQYF. Here the CDR3 DNA reads TGCGCCAGCAGCTTAGCCGGGGTTACCTCCACAGATACGCAGTATTTT.

The J gene is TRBJ1-2, the V gene TRBV6-5, with D perhaps TRBD1 (6 bases). CDR1 and CDR2 (germline): MNHEY, SVGAGI. The CDR3 totals 14 residues. The CDR3 region is CASQGPPPNYGYTF. DNA for the CDR3: TGTGCTTCTCAGGGGCCCCCGCCTAACTATGGCTACACCTTC.

The rearrangement uses TRBV7-3 and TRBJ1-2; tentative D call: TRBD1 (5 bases). This CDR3 has 13 residues. V lost 3 bases and J lost 5, with 10 bases in between. Per germline, CDR1 SGHTA and CDR2 FQGTGA. The CDR3 region is CASSLETVYGYTF. CDR3 nucleotides: TGTGCCAGCAGCTTGGAGACAGTGTATGGCTACACCTTC.

The CDR3 DNA follows: TGTGCCAGCAGCCATGGAACCGGGACACAAAATTCACCCCTCCACTTT. This codes for CASSHGTGTQNSPLHF. The chain combines TRBV7-2 with TRBJ1-6, with D possibly matching TRBD1 (6 bases). The V and J ends lost 5 bases and 7 bases respectively, with 18 bases between them. In germline, CDR1 is SGHTA, CDR2 FQGNSA. The CDR3 loop spans 16 amino acids. Full variable domain (missing parts from reference TRBV7-2 and TRBJ1-6): GAGVSQSPSNKVTEKGKDVELRCDPISGHTALYWYRQSLGQGLEFLIYFQGNSAPDKSGLPSDRFSAERTGGSVSTLTIQRTQQEDSAVYLCASSHGTGTQNSPLHFGNGTRLTVT.

CDR3 region: CASSYRVGNYGYTF. The CDR3 DNA is TGTGCCAGCAGCTACAGGGTAGGCAACTATGGCTACACCTTC. V gene TRBV11-2 combines with J gene TRBJ1-2, with a weak D call TRBD1 (6 bases). Germline V gives CDR1 SGHAT, CDR2 FQNNGV. CDR3 length: 14 amino acids. V shed 4 bases and J shed 2 bases, with 11 bases lying between them.

J is TRBJ2-7 and V is TRBV11-2, with D perhaps TRBD1 (6 bases). Germline lookup yields CDR1 SGHAT and CDR2 FQNNGV. Between the trimmed V and J ends, which lost 5 bases and 2 bases, there was a span of 13 bases. This CDR3 region has 14 residues. DNA for the CDR3: TGTGCCAGCAGCCCGAGCCGACAGGCCTACGAGCAGTACTTC. Its protein product is CASSPSRQAYEQYF. The full variable domain, in which reference TRBV11-2 and TRBJ2-7 provide the parts outside the CDR3, is EAGVAQSPRYKIIEKRQSVAFWCNPISGHATLYWYQQILGQGPKLLIQFQNNGVVDDSQLPKDRFSAERLKGVDSTLKIQPAKLEDSAVYLCASSPSRQAYEQYFGPGTRLTVT.

The J gene is TRBJ1-2, the V gene TRBV6-6; TRBD1 agrees at 7 bases. CDR3 size: 15 residues. Germline V lookup: CDR1 MNHNY, CDR2 SVGAGI (reference sequence). V lost 3 bases and J lost 0; bases outside the gene matches: 4. For the CDR3, the DNA is TGTGCCAGCAGTTATTCGGGGACAGCTAACTATGGCTACACCTTC. Translation gives CASSYSGTANYGYTF.

In DNA, the CDR3 is TGTGCCAGCAGTCTCCAGGGATTATATGGAAACACCATATATTTT. It codes for CASSLQGLYGNTIYF. This rearrangement joins TRBV7-2 to TRBJ1-3; possibly TRBD1 for D (5 bases). V was pared by 6 bases and J by 3 bases, with 15 bases between. Germline V gene data show CDR1 as SGHTA and CDR2 as FQGNSA. CDR3 length: 15 amino acids. The full variable domain, its missing parts supplied by reference TRBV7-2 and TRBJ1-3, is GAGVSQSPSNKVTEKGKDVELRCDPISGHTALYWYRQSLGQGLEFLIYFQGNSAPDKSGLPSDRFSAERTGGSVSTLTIQRTQQEDSAVYLCASSLQGLYGNTIYFGEGSWLTVV.

The chain is built from TRBV6-2 or TRBV6-3 and TRBJ1-5, with TRBD1 matching over 7 bases. Germline CDR1 reads MNHEY; CDR2 reads SVGEGT. The CDR3 extends over 15 amino acids. J gave up 6 bases and V 5 bases, and 10 bases lay outside the gene matches. CDR3 in DNA: TGTGCCAGCAGTACTCGACAGGGTTGGAGTCAGCCCCAGCATTTT. Translation: CASSTRQGWSQPQHF.

The gene calls are TRBV4-1 and TRBJ2-1, with 15 bases fitting TRBD2. This CDR3 has 17 amino acids. V was pared by 5 bases and J by 2 bases, with 4 bases of the junction left unmatched. CDR1 MGHRA and CDR2 YSYEKL come from the germline V gene. This chain's CDR3 is CASSYGTSGGTYNEQFF. In nucleotides, the CDR3 is TGCGCCAGCAGCTACGGGACTAGCGGGGGGACCTACAATGAGCAGTTCTTC.

The chain joins TRBV12-5 to TRBJ1-1; perhaps TRBD1 as D (5 bases). CDR1 LGHNT and CDR2 FRNRAP come from the germline V gene. V lost 0 bases to trimming and J lost 6 bases, with 14 bases between them. CDR3 length: 15 amino acids. The CDR3 sequence: CASGLVDGGRAEAFF. Here the CDR3 DNA reads TGTGCTAGTGGTTTGGTGGACGGGGGTCGGGCTGAAGCTTTCTTT.

The J gene is TRBJ1-1, the V gene TRBV27; 12 bases agree with TRBD1. The CDR3 has 18 amino acids. Germline assignment: CDR1 MNHEY and CDR2 SMNVEV (reference sequence). With 5 bases clipped from V and 0 bases from J, the junction kept 10 bases outside the gene matches. The DNA for the CDR3 is TGTGCCAGCAGTCGAAGGGACAGGGGGCTCATCATGAACACTGAAGCTTTCTTT. Protein sequence: CASSRRDRGLIMNTEAFF.

V and J are TRBV9 and TRBJ2-7; 8 nucleotides line up with TRBD2. This CDR3 comprises 14 residues. Germline V gene lookup returns CDR1 SGDLS and CDR2 YYNGEE. Trimming cost V 3 bases and J 0 bases; bases outside gene matches: 2. CDR3 DNA sequence: TGTGCCAGCAGCGCCGGGACTAGCTCCTACGAGCAGTACTTC. Encoded protein: CASSAGTSSYEQYF.

The genes are TRBV11-2 and TRBJ2-7, with 9 bases matching TRBD1. The CDR3 spans 16 residues. Germline V gene sequence: CDR1 SGHAT, CDR2 FQNNGV. V was pared by 5 bases and J by 3 bases, with 11 bases of the junction left unmatched. The chain's CDR3 is CASSRLPSTGGYEQYF. The CDR3 coding sequence is TGTGCCAGCAGCCGCCTACCTTCGACAGGGGGCTACGAGCAGTACTTC. Full variable domain (remainder filled in from reference TRBV11-2 and TRBJ2-7): EAGVAQSPRYKIIEKRQSVAFWCNPISGHATLYWYQQILGQGPKLLIQFQNNGVVDDSQLPKDRFSAERLKGVDSTLKIQPAKLEDSAVYLCASSRLPSTGGYEQYFGPGTRLTVT.

This chain joins TRBV29-1 and TRBJ2-5; D is possibly TRBD1 (6 bases). The V gene's germline CDR1 is SQVTM and CDR2 ANQGSEA. CDR3 length: 13 amino acids. The ends were cut back, 3 bases at V and 4 bases at J, with 12 bases in the middle. This CDR3 is CSVEELGGETQYF. In DNA form, the CDR3 reads TGCAGCGTTGAGGAATTAGGGGGAGAGACCCAGTACTTC. The full variable domain, with the rest looked up from reference TRBV29-1 and TRBJ2-5, is SAVISQKPSRDICQRGTSLTIQCQVDSQVTMMFWYRQQPGQSLTLIATANQGSEATYESGFVIDKFPISRPNLTFSTLTVSNMSPEDSSIYLCSVEELGGETQYFGPGTRLLVL.

The CDR3 loop is CATRGGGTEAFF. For the CDR3, the DNA is TGTGCCACTCGCGGGGGAGGGACTGAAGCTTTCTTT. The gene calls are TRBV27 and TRBJ1-1; D is possibly TRBD1 (5 bases). Germline V gene data show CDR1 as MNHEY and CDR2 as SMNVEV (reference sequence). The CDR3 runs 12 residues. Trimming took off 10 bases at V and 5 bases at J, with 14 bases between the two ends.

The chain is built from TRBV27 and TRBJ2-3; D not certain. The CDR3 has 12 amino acids. Trimming left V 9 bases short and J 6 bases short, with 13 bases between. Germline assignment: CDR1 MNHEY and CDR2 SMNVEV (reference sequence). CDR3: CASSRIGDTQYF. CDR3 DNA sequence: TGTGCCAGTAGTAGGATCGGGGATACGCAGTATTTT.

The V gene is TRBV15, the J gene TRBJ1-4, with 10 bases that match TRBD1. Germline loops: CDR1 LNHNV, CDR2 YYDKDF (reference sequence). CDR3 length: 15 amino acids. V was clipped by 11 bases and J by 5 bases; unmatched bases: 11. This chain's CDR3 is CALGGTGVGNEKLFF. For the CDR3, the DNA is TGTGCCCTCGGGGGGACAGGGGTTGGAAATGAAAAACTGTTTTTT. Full variable domain (outside the CDR3, taken from reference TRBV15 and TRBJ1-4): DAMVIQNPRYQVTQFGKPVTLSCSQTLNHNVMYWYQQKSSQAPKLLFHYYDKDFNNEADTPDNFQSRRPNTSFCFLDIRSPGLGDTAMYLCALGGTGVGNEKLFFGSGTQLSVL.